This T cell receptor (beta chain) came from a study of blood T cell repertoires in COVID-19. The CDR3 contains 13 residues. CDR1 SQVTM and CDR2 ANQGSEA come from the germline V gene. Participant-reported clinical history was the basis for cohort assignment. Measured with immunoSEQ multiplex PCR; TCRdb has only the in-frame clones, and not every one. The table lists about 200,000 clones, roughly 79% of them singletons, with approximately 9% in the top ten. The receptor was derived from a woman aged 50 to 60 with acute COVID-19. The V gene is TRBV29-1, the J gene TRBJ2-7; D remains unclear. Sequencing used PBMCs or T cells enriched from blood (not recorded which). For the CDR3, the DNA is TGCAGTGGTGCGGCGCGACTGGGTTACGAGCAGTACTTC. Translated, it gives CSGAARLGYEQYF.